This TCR beta chain was recovered during a study of blood T cell repertoires in COVID-19. As for the study in general: T cells, B-cell-depleted T cells, or PBMCs provided the cDNA or gDNA that served as material.

The data were produced by immunoSEQ multiplex PCR, yet TCRdb's version contains in-frame clones alone and is incomplete. There are some 250,000 clones in the sample; roughly 91% occur only once, and approximately 9.5% lies in the top ten. The age range of participants was 18 to 89 years, with residence in fewer than 25 US areas. Symptom resolution, clearance, or two negative PCRs marked donors in Cohort 3 as recovered. Sequencing input: PBMCs or T cells enriched from blood (not recorded which). The TCR originated in a man aged 35 to 55 who had recovered from COVID-19.

The CDR3 nucleotides are TGTGCCAGCAGTTTGATCGGGACACCTCCCTACGAGCAGTACTTC. It specifies CASSLIGTPPYEQYF. This chain connects TRBV28 to TRBJ2-7; TRBD1 is a possible D gene (6 bases). Germline V gene sequence: CDR1 MDHEN, CDR2 SYDVKM. V was shortened by 3 bases and J by 2 bases, with 14 bases between the two germline ends. The CDR3 runs 15 residues. Together with reference TRBV28 and TRBJ2-7, the CDR3 gives the full variable domain: DVKVTQSSRYLVKRTGEKVFLECVQDMDHENMFWYRQDPGLGLRLIYFSYDVKMKEKGDIPEGYSVSREKKERFSLILESASTNQTSMYLCASSLIGTPPYEQYFGPGTRLTVT.